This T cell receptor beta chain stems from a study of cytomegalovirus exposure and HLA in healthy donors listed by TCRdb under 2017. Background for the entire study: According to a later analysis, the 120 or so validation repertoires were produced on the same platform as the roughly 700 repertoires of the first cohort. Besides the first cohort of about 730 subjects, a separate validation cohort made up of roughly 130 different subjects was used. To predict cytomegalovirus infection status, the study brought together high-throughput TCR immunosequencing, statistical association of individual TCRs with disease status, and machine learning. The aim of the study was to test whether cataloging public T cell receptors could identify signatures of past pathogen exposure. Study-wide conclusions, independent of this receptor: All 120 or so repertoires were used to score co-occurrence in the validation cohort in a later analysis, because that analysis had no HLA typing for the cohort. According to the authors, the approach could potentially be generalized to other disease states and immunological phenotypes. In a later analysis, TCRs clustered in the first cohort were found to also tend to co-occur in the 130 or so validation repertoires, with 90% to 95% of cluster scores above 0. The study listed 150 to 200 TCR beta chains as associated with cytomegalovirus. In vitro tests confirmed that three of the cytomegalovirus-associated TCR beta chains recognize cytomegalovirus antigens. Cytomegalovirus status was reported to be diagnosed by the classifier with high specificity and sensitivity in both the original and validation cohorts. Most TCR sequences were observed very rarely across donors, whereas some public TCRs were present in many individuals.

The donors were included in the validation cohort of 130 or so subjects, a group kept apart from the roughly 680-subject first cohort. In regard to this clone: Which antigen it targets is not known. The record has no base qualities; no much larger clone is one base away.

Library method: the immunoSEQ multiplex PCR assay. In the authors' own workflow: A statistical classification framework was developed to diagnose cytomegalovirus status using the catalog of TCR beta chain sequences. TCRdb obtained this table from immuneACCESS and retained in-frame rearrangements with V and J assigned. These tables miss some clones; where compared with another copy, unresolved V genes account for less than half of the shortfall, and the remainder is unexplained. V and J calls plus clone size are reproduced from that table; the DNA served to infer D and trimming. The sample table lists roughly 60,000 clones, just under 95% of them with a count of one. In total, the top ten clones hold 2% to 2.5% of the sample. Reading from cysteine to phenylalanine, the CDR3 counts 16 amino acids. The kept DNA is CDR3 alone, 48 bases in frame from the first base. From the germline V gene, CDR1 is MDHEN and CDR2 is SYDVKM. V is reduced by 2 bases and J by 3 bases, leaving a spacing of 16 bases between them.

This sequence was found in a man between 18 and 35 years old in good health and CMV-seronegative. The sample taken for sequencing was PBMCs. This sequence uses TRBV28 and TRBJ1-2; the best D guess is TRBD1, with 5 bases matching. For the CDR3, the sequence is CASSLNPLGGDYGYTF. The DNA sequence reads TGTGCCAGCAGTTTAAACCCCCTCGGGGGGGACTATGGCTACACCTTC.